This T cell receptor (beta chain) was captured in a study of identical twins. V lost 7 bases, J lost 7 bases, and 5 bases stayed unmatched. CDR3 size: 13 residues. Germline V gene data show CDR1 as ENHRY and CDR2 as SYGVKD. Study-wide results and caveats: Fewer insertions marked abundant cord blood beta clonotypes; young adult naive trended weakly, memory not at all.

As to this clonotype: What it binds is unknown.

TCRdb reprocessed the 5' RACE reads via MiXCR and lists one record per CDR3 protein. The table has hundreds of thousands of distinct CDR3 sequences, approximately 18% seen once. The same specimen was also included in a second study, on T cells expressing NK-cell markers.

This sequence was found in a woman between 18 and 29 years old in good health. Sequencing was carried out using PBMCs. V is TRBV10-3 and J is TRBJ2-1; 9 nucleotides agree with TRBD2. This CDR3 is CAITGGRANEQFF. CDR3 nucleotide sequence: TGTGCCATCACTGGCGGGAGGGCGAATGAGCAGTTCTTC.